A single T cell receptor beta chain is shown here with its context. Its antigen is not identified. The CDR3 sequence is 11 residues long. Germline loops: CDR1 GTSNPN, CDR2 SVGIG (reference sequence). With 4 bases removed from V and 5 bases from J, the gap between germline ends came to 9 bases. The sample belongs to a study of vaccination effects on CD4 cells after COVID-19. Study-level information: Antigen-specific CD4+ T cells were expanded with viral peptide pools in the ViraFEST assay before sequencing.

CD4+ T cell isolation took place after approximately 11 days of culture. Either the BNT162b2 or mRNA-1273 vaccine was given to participants in two doses. The table came from immunoSEQ multiplex PCR; TCRdb's copy has only in-frame clones and leaves some out. This sample carries roughly 41,000 clones, under 70% of them seen once, and the ten largest clones take more than 7.5%. This TCR was sampled from a human donor who received a COVID-19 vaccine. The starting material was CD4+ T cells from PBMCs cultured without peptide, obtained after COVID-19 vaccination. V gene TRBV30 combines with J gene TRBJ2-7; no definite D call. The CDR3 sequence: CAWTGIHEQYF. The CDR3 nucleotides are TGTGCCTGGACTGGCATCCACGAGCAGTACTTC.